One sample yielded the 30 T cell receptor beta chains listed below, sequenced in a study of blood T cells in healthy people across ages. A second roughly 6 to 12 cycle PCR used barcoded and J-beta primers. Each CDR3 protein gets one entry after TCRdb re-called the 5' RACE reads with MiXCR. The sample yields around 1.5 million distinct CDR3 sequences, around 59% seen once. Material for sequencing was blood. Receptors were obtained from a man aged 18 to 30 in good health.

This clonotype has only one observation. CDR3: CASSQGARAWDEQFF. CDR3 in DNA: TGTGCCAGCAGCCAGGGAGCCAGGGCTTGGGATGAGCAGTTCTTC. The rearrangement uses TRBV14 and TRBJ2-1, with D perhaps given as TRBD1 or TRBD2 (5 bases each). Germline V lookup: CDR1 SGHDN, CDR2 FVKESK. The CDR3 extends over 15 amino acids. The germline V and J ends were trimmed by 3 bases and 8 bases, with 17 bases remaining between them.

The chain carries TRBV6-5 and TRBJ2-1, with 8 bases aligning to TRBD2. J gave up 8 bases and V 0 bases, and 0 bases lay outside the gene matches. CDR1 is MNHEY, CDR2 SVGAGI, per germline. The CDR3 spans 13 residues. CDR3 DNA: TGTGCCAGCAGTTACTCGCGGGAGGATGAGCAGTTCTTC. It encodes CASSYSREDEQFF.

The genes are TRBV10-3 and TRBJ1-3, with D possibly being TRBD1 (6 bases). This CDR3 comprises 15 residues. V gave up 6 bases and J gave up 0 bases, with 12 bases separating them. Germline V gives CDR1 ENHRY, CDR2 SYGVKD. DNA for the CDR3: TGTGCCATCAGAGACATACAGGGCTCTGGAAACACCATATATTTT. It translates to CAIRDIQGSGNTIYF.

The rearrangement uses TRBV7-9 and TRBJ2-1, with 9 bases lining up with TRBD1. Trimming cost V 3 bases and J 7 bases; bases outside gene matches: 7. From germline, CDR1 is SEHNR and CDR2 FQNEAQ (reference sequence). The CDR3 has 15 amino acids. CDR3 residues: CASSLIQGARNEQFF. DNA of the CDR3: TGTGCCAGCAGCTTGATACAGGGGGCGAGGAATGAGCAGTTCTTC.

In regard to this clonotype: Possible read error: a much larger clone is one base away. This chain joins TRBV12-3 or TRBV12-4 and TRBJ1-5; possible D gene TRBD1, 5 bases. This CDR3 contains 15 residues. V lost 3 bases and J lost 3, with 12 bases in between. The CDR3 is CASSLVVQDNQPQHF. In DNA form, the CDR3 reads TGTGCCAGCAGTTTGGTGGTACAGGACAATCAGCCCCAGCATTTT.

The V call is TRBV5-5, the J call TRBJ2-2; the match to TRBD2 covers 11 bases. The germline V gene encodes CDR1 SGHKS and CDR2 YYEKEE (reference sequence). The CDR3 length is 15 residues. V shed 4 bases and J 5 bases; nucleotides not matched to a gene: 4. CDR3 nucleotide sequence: TGTGCCAGCAGCGACGGACTAGCGGGTACCGGGGAGCTGTTTTTT. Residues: CASSDGLAGTGELFF. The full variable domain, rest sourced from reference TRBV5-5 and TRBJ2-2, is DAGVTQSPTHLIKTRGQQVTLRCSPISGHKSVSWYQQVLGQGPQFIFQYYEKEERGRGNFPDRFSARQFPNYSSELNVNALLLGDSALYLCASSDGLAGTGELFFGEGSRLTVL.

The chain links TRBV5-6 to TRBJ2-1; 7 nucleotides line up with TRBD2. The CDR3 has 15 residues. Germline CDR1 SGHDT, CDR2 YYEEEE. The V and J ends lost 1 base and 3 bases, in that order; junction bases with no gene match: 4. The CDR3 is CASSLRSGVYNEQFF. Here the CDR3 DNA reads TGTGCCAGCAGCTTGAGGAGCGGGGTCTACAATGAGCAGTTCTTC.

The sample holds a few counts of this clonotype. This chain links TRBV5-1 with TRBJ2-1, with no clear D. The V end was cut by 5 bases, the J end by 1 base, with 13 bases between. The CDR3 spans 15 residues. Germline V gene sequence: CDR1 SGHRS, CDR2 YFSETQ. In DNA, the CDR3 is TGCGCCAGCAGTCAGACCCAAGCTTCCTACAATGAGCAGTTCTTC. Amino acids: CASSQTQASYNEQFF.

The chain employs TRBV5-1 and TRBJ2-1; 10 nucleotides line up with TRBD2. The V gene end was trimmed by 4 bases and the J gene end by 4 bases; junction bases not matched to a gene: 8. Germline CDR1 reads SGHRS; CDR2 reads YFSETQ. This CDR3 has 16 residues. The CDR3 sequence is CASSLAGTSDYNEQFF. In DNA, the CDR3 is TGCGCCAGCAGCCTTGCCGGGACTAGCGATTACAATGAGCAGTTCTTC.

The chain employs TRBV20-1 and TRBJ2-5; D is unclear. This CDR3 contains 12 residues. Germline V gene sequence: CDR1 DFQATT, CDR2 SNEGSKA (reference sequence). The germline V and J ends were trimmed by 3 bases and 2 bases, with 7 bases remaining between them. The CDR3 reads CSARWRQETQYF. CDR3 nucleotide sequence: TGCAGTGCTAGGTGGCGACAAGAGACCCAGTACTTC.

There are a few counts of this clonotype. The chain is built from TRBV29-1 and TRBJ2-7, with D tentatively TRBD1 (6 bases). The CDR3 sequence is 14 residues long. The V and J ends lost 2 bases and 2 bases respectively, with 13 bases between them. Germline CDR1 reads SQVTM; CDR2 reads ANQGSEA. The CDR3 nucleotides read TGCAGCGTTGAATCAGGGGAAGGACCCTACGAGCAGTACTTC. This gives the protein CSVESGEGPYEQYF.

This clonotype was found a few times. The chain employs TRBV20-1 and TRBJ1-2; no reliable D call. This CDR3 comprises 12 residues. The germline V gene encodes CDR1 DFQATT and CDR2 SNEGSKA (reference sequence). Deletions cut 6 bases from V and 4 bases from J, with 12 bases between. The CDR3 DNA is TGCAGTGCGAACGTTGGCAGCTATGGCTACACCTTC. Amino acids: CSANVGSYGYTF.

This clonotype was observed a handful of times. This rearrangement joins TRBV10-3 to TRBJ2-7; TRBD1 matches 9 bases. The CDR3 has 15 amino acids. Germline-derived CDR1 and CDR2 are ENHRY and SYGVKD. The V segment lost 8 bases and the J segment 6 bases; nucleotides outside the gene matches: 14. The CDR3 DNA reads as TGTGCCATCGCAAACCTACGGGACAGGGTACCCGAGCAGTACTTC. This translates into CAIANLRDRVPEQYF.

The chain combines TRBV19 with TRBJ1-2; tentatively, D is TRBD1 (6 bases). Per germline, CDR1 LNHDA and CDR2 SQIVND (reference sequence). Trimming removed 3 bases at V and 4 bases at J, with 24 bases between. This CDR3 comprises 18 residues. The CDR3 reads CASSIDRRQGKGVYGYTF. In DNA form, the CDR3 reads TGTGCCAGTAGTATCGACCGCCGCCAGGGGAAAGGGGTCTATGGCTACACCTTC.

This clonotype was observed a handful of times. The CDR3 loop is CASNRDRATINEQFF. The CDR3 bases are TGTGCCAGCAACCGGGACAGGGCCACAATCAATGAGCAGTTCTTC. V is TRBV6-1 and J is TRBJ2-1; the match to TRBD1 covers 9 bases. Trimming took 7 bases from V and 6 from J; bases not matched to a gene: 10. This CDR3 spans 15 amino acids. The germline V gene has CDR1 MNHNS and CDR2 SASEGT.

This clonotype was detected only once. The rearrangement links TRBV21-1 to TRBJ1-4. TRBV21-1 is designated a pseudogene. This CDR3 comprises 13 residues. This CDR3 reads CASPRRVNEKLFF. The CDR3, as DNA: TGTGCCAGCCCCCGGAGGGTTAATGAAAAACTGTTTTTT.

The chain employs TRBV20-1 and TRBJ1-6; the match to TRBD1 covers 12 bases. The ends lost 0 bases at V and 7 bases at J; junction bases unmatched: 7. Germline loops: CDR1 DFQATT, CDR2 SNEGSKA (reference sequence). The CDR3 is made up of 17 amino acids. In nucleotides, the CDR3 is TGCAGTGCTAGAGACGGGGGACAGGGGGCAGGAAATTCACCCCTCCACTTT. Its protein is CSARDGGQGAGNSPLHF.

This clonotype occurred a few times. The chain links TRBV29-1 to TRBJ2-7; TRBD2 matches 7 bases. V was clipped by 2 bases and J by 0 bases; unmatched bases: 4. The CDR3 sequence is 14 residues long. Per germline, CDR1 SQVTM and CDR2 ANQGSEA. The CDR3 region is CSVEPGGSSYEQYF. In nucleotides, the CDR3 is TGCAGCGTTGAACCCGGGGGGAGCTCCTACGAGCAGTACTTC.

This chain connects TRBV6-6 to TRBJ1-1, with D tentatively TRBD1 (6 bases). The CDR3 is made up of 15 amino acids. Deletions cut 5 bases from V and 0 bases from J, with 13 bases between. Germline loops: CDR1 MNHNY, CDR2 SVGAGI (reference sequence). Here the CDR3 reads CASSNHRVVNTEAFF. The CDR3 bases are TGTGCCAGCAGTAACCACAGGGTCGTGAACACTGAAGCTTTCTTT.

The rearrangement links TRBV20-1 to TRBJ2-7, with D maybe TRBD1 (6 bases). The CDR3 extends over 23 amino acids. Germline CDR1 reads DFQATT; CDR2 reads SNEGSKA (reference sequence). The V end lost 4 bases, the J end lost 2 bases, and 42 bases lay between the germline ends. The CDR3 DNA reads TGCAGTGCTACTCCCGTCTCCCCTTATGAACAGGTAGCCACAGGGTTGCCGGCCTACGAGCAGTACTTC. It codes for CSATPVSPYEQVATGLPAYEQYF.

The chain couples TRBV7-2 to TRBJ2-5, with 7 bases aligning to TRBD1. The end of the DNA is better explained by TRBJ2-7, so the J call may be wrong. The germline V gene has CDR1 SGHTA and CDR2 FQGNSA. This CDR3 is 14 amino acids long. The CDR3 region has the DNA TGTGCCAGCAGCCTCGACAGGGTGTACTCCGAGCAGTACTTC. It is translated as CASSLDRVYSEQYF.

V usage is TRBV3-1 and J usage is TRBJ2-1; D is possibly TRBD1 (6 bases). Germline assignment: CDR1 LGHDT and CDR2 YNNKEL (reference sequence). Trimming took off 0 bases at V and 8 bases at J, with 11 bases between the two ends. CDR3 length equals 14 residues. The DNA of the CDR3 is TGTGCCAGCAGCCAAGATAACAGGGTATATGAGCAGTTCTTC. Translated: CASSQDNRVYEQFF.

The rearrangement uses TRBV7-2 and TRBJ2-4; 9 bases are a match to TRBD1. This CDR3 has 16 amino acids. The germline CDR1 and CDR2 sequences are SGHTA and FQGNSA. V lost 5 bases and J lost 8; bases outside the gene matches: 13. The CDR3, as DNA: TGTGCCAGCAGCCCTCTTCCGGGACAGGGTTTGGACATTCAGTACTTC. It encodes CASSPLPGQGLDIQYF.

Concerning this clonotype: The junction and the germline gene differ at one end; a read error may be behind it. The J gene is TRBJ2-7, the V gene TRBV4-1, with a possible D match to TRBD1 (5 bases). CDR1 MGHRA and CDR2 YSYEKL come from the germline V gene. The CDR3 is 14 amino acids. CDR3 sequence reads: CTSTLDTGTYEQYF. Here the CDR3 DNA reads TGCACCAGCACCCTAGACACAGGAACCTACGAGCAGTACTTC.

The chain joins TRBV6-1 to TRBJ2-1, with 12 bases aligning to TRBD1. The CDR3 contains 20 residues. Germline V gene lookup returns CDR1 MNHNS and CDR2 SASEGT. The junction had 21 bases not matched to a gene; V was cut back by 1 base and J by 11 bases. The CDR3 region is CASSEEGQGAVREGPNKQFF. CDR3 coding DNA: TGTGCCAGCAGTGAAGAGGGACAGGGGGCTGTACGGGAGGGCCCAAATAAGCAGTTCTTC.

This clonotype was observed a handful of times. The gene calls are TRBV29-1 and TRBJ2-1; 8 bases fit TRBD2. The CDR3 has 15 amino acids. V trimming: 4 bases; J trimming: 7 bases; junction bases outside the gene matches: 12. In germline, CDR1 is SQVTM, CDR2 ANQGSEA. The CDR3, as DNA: TGCAGCGTTGGGGGGACTAGTGATTCCCTAAATGAGCAGTTCTTC. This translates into CSVGGTSDSLNEQFF.

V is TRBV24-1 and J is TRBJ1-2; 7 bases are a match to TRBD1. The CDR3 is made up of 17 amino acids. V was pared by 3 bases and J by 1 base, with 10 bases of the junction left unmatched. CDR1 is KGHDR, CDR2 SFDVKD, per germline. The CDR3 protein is CATSDPSDRHNNYGYTF. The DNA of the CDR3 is TGTGCCACCAGTGATCCTTCGGACAGGCACAATAACTATGGCTACACCTTC.

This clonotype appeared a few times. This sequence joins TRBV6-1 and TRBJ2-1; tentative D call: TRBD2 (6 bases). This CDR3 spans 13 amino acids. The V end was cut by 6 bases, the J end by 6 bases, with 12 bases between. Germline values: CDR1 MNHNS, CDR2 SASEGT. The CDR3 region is CASSRGTPNEQFF. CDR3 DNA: TGTGCCAGCAGCCGCGGGACTCCCAATGAGCAGTTCTTC.

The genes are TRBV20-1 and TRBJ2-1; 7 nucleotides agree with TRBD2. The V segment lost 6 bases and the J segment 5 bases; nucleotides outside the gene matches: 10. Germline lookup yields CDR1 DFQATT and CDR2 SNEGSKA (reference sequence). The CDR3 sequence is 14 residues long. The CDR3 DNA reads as TGCAGTGCCAGCGGGGTTTCCAGCGACAATGAGCAGTTCTTC. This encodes CSASGVSSDNEQFF.

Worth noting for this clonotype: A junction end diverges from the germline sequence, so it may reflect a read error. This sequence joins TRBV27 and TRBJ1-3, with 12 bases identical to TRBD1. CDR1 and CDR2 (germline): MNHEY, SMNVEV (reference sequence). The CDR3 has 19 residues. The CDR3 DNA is TGTGCCAGCAGCTTATCCGGGACAGGGGGCGTTATTACCGGAAACACCATATATTTT. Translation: CASSLSGTGGVITGNTIYF.